This TCR beta chain comes out of a study of a mutant IDH1 vaccine in newly diagnosed glioma. Study in general: The first vaccination came 4-6 weeks after radiotherapy alone, or with temozolomide cycles.

Assay: immunoSEQ multiplex PCR; the TCRdb copy retains only in-frame clones and omits some. The table includes around 40,000 clones, about four fifths detected once. Time point given: week 5, during vaccination. One vaccine dose held 300 ug of mutant IDH1 20-mer peptide and came with topical imiquimod. In its sample, this clone was seen a few times. Its target is not known. Germline values: CDR1 SNHLY, CDR2 FYNNEI. This CDR3 contains 13 residues. With 8 bases removed from V and 4 bases from J, the gap between germline ends came to 14 bases. The chain carries TRBV2 and TRBJ1-1, with a possible D match to TRBD1 (6 bases). The TCR was taken from a man aged 50-59 years with glioma. This specimen was PBMCs, taken from a glioma patient whose treatment included an IDH1 peptide vaccine. The DNA for the CDR3 is TGTGCCAGCCTCCCCGGAGGGGGCACTGAAGCTTTCTTT. As protein: CASLPGGGTEAFF.